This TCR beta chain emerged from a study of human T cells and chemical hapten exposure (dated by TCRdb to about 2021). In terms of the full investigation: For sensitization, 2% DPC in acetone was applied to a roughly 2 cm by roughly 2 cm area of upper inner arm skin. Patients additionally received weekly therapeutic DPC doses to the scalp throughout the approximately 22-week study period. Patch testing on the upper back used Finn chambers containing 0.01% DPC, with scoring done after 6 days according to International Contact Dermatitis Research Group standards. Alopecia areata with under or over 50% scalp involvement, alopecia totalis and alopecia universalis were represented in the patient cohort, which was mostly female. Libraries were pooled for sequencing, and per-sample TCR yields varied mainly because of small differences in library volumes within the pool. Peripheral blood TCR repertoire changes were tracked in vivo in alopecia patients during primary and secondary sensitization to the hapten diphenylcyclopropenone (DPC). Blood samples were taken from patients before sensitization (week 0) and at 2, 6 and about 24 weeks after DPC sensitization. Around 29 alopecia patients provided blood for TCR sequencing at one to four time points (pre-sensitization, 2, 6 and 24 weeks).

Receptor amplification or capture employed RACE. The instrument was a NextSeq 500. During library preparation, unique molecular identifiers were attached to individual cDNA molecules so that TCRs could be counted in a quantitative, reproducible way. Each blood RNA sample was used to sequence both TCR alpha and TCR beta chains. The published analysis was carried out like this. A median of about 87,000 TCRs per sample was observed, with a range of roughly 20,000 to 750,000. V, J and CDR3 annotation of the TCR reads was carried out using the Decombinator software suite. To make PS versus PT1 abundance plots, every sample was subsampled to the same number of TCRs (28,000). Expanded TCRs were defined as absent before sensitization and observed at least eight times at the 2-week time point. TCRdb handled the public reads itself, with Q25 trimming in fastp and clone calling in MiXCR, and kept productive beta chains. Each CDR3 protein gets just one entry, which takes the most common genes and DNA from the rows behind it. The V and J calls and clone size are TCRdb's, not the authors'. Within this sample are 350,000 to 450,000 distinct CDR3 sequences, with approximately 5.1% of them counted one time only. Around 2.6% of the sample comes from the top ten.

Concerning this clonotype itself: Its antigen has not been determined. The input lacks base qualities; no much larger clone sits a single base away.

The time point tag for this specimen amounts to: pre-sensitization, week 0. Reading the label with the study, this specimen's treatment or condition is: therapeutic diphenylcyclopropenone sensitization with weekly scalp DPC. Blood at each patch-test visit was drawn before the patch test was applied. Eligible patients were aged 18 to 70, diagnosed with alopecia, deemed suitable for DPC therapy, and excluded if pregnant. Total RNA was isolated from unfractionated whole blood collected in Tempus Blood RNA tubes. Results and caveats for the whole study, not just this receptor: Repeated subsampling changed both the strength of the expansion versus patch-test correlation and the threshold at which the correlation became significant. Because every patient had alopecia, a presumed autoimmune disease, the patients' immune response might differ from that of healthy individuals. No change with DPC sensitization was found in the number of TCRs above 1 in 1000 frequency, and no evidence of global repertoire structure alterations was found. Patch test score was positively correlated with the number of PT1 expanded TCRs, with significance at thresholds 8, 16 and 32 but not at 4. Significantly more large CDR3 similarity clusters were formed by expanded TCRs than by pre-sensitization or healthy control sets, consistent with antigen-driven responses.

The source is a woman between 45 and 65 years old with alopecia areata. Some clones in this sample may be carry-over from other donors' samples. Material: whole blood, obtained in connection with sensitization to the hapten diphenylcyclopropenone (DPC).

The sequenced DNA is TGTGCCAGCAGTTCCCCCGGGGGACCCGCCTACGAGCAGTACTTC. This codes for CASSSPGGPAYEQYF. This chain is built from TRBV28 and TRBJ2-7; TRBD2 might be the D gene, on 6 matching bases. From the cysteine through the phenylalanine, the CDR3 covers 15 amino acids. Kept here is only the CDR3 DNA, which spans 45 bases and is read in frame from base 1. Between the V and J ends, shortened by 4 bases and 2 bases respectively, the junction contains 15 bases. Based on the germline V gene, the CDR1 and CDR2 sequences are MDHEN and SYDVKM.